This entry is about one TCR beta chain. This sample was taken from a study of blood T cell repertoires in COVID-19. About the research overall: Sources were T cells, B-cell-depleted T cells, or PBMCs; the material itself was cDNA or gDNA.

Original methodology: Nucleated cell counts were estimated from reference gene primer amplification. Here immunoSEQ multiplex PCR was the method, and the copy in TCRdb shows in-frame clones only, minus some. V and J calls and clone size follow that table, whereas D and trimming were derived from the DNA. The sample shows roughly 55,000 clones, approximately 89% of them seen only once. Germline V gene sequence: CDR1 SGHRS, CDR2 YFSETQ. V was clipped by 3 bases and J by 0 bases; unmatched bases: 1. The CDR3 covers 14 residues. The material sequenced was peripheral blood. The sequence was obtained from a man aged 55-75 years with active or convalescent COVID-19. V is TRBV5-1 and J is TRBJ1-2; TRBD1 agrees at 8 bases. CDR3 bases: TGCGCCAGCAGCTCGGGACAGGCTAACTATGGCTACACCTTC. Protein: CASSSGQANYGYTF.